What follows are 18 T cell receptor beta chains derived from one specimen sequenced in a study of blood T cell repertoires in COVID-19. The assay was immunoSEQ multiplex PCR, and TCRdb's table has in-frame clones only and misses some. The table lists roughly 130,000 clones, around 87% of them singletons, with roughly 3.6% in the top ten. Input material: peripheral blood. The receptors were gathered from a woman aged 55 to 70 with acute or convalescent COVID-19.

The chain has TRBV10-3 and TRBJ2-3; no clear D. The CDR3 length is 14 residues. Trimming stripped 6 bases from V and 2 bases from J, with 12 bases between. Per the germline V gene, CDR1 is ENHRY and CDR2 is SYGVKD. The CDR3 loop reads CAIRALTDTDTQYF. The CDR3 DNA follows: TGTGCCATCAGAGCCCTAACTGACACAGATACGCAGTATTTT.

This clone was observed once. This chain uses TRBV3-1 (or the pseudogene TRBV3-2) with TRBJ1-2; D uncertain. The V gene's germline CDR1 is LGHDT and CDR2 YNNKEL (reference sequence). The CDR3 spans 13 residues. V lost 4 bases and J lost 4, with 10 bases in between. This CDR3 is CASSPPVIYGYTF. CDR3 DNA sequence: TGTGCCAGCAGCCCCCCCGTAATCTATGGCTACACCTTC.

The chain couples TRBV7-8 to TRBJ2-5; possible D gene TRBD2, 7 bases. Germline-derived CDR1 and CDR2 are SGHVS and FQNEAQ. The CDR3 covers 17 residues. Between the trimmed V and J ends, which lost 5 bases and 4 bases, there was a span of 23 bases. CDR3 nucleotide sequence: TGTGCCAGCAGCCGGTCCAACGGAGGGGGGGAGGGAGAGACCCAGTACTTC. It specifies CASSRSNGGGEGETQYF.

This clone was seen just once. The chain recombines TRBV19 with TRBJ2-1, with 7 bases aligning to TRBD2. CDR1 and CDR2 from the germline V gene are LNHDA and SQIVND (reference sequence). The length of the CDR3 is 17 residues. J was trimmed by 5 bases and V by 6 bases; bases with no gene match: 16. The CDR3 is CASRWEGWLIKNNEQFF. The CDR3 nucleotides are TGTGCCAGTAGATGGGAGGGGTGGCTCATAAAAAACAATGAGCAGTTCTTC.

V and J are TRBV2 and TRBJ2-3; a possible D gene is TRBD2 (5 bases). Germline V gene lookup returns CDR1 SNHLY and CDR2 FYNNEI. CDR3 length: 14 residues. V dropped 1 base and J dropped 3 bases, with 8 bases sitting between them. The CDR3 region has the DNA TGTGCCAGCAGTGAAGGGAGGCTTACAGATACGCAGTATTTT. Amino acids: CASSEGRLTDTQYF.

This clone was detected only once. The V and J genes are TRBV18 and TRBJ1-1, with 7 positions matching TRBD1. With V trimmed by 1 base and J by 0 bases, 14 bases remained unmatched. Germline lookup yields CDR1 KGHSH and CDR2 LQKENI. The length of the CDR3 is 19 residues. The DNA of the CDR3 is TGTGCCAGCTCACCACTTGAGCTTACAGGGGTGTGGGTGAACACTGAAGCTTTCTTT. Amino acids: CASSPLELTGVWVNTEAFF.

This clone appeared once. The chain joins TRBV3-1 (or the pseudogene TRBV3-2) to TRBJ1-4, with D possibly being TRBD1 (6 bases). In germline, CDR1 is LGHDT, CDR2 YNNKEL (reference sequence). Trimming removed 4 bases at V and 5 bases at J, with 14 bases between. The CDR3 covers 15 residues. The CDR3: CASSLRGSRNEKLFF. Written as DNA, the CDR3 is TGTGCCAGCAGCCTGAGGGGGAGTAGGAATGAAAAACTGTTTTTT.

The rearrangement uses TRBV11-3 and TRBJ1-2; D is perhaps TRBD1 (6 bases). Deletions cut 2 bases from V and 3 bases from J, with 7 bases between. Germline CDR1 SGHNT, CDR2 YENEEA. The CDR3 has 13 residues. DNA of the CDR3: TGTGCCAGCAGCTTAAGGACAGACTATGGCTACACCTTC. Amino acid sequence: CASSLRTDYGYTF.

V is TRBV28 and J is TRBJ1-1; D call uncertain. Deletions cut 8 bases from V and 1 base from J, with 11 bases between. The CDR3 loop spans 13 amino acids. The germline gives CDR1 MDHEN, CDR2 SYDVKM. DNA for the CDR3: TGTGCCAGCCGATTGGCAGGGAACACTGAAGCTTTCTTT. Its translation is CASRLAGNTEAFF.

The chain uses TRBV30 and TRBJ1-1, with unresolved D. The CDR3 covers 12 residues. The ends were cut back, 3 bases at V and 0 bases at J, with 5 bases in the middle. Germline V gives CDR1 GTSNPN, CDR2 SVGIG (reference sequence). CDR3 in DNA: TGTGCCTGGAGAACGGTGAACACTGAAGCTTTCTTT. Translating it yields CAWRTVNTEAFF.

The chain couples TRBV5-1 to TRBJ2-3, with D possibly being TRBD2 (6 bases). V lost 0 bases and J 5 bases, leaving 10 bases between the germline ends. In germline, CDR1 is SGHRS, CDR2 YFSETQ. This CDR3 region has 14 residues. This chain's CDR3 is CASSLGTTGDTQYF. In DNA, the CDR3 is TGCGCCAGCAGCTTGGGGACTACAGGAGATACGCAGTATTTT. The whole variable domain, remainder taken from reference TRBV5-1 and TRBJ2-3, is KAGVTQTPRYLIKTRGQQVTLSCSPISGHRSVSWYQQTPGQGLQFLFEYFSETQRNKGNFPGRFSGRQFSNSRSEMNVSTLELGDSALYLCASSLGTTGDTQYFGPGTRLTVL.

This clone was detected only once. The CDR3 DNA sequence: TGTGCCAGCACGATGGGACTAGCGGGAGCCACAGATACGCAGTATTTT. This translates into CASTMGLAGATDTQYF. The chain is built from TRBV5-8 and TRBJ2-3; 14 bases align to TRBD2. Trimming at V came to 6 bases and at J to 2 bases, leaving 5 bases not matched to a gene. Germline CDR1 is SGHTS and CDR2 is YDEGEE. The CDR3 extends over 16 amino acids.

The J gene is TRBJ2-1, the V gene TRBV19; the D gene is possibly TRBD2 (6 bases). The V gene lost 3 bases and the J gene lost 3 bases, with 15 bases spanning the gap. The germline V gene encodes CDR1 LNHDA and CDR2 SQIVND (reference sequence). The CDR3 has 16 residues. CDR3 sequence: CASSMRSRGIYNEQFF. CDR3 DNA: TGTGCCAGTAGTATGAGGTCGCGGGGAATCTACAATGAGCAGTTCTTC.

The CDR3 region is CASSPSGVSTDTQYF. DNA of the CDR3: TGTGCCAGCAGTCCCTCGGGGGTCAGTACAGATACGCAGTATTTT. The chain carries TRBV2 and TRBJ2-3; weak D call: TRBD2 (6 bases). Germline CDR1 SNHLY, CDR2 FYNNEI. This CDR3 region has 15 residues. The V and J ends lost 5 bases and 3 bases respectively, with 15 bases between them.

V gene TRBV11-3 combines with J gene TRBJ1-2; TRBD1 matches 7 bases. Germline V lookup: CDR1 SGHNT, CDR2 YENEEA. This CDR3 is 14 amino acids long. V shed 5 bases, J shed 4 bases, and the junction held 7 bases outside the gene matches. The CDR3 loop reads CASSPGQAIYGYTF. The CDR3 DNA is TGTGCCAGCAGCCCAGGACAGGCGATCTATGGCTACACCTTC.

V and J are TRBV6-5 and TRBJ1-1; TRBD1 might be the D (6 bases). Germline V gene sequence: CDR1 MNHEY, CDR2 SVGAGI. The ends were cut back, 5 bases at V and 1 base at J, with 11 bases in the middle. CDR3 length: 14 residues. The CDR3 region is CASSQGRWNTEAFF. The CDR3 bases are TGTGCCAGCAGTCAGGGGCGATGGAACACTGAAGCTTTCTTT.

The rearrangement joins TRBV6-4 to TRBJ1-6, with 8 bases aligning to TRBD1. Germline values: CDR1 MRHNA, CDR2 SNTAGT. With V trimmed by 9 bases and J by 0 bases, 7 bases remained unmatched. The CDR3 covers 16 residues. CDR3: CARFGQGSSYNSPLHF. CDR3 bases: TGTGCCAGGTTCGGACAGGGTAGCTCCTATAATTCACCCCTCCACTTT.

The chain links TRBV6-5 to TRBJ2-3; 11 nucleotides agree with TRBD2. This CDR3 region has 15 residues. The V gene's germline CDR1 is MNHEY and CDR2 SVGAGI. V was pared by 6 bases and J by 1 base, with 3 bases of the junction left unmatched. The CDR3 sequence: CASSPGLAGTDTQYF. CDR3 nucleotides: TGTGCCAGCAGCCCGGGACTAGCGGGCACAGATACGCAGTATTTT.